The 4 T cell receptor beta chains in this list originate from one sample, sequenced in a study of OX40 agonist ivuxolimab in advanced cancers. Assay: immunoSEQ multiplex PCR; the TCRdb copy retains only in-frame clones and omits some. The sample has roughly 59,000 clones, roughly 87% seen once. Source: CD4+ or CD8+ T cells sorted from blood, taken in a trial of the OX40 agonist ivuxolimab. The receptor set was obtained from an adult with an advanced solid tumor such as melanoma, head and neck, liver or kidney cancer.

The genes are TRBV4-3 and TRBJ1-1; weak D call: TRBD1 (6 bases). The germline CDR1 and CDR2 sequences are LGHNA and YSLEER. The CDR3 is 15 amino acids. The V gene lost 0 bases and the J gene lost 0 bases, with 8 bases spanning the gap. CDR3: CASSQDRGLNTEAFF. CDR3 coding DNA: TGCGCCAGCAGCCAAGACAGGGGCCTGAACACTGAAGCTTTCTTT.

This clone was picked up a small number of times. The CDR3 region is CASSLDRGVNTEAFF. The CDR3 nucleotides read TGTGCCAGCAGTCTCGACAGGGGGGTGAACACTGAAGCTTTCTTT. The chain is built from TRBV6-4 and TRBJ1-1, with TRBD1 matching 9 bases. The CDR3 is 15 residues long. CDR1 MRHNA and CDR2 SNTAGT come from the germline V gene. The V segment lost 5 bases and the J segment 0 bases; nucleotides outside the gene matches: 4.

This chain links TRBV11-2 with TRBJ2-5; no clear D. The CDR3 is 14 residues long. CDR1 and CDR2 from the germline V gene are SGHAT and FQNNGV. The V gene lost 5 bases and the J gene lost 3 bases, with 13 bases spanning the gap. The CDR3 protein is CASSPLSVEETQYF. Here the CDR3 DNA reads TGTGCCAGCAGCCCCTTGTCGGTGGAAGAGACCCAGTACTTC.

This rearrangement joins TRBV5-4 to TRBJ2-7; D may be TRBD1 (5 bases). Trimming shortened V by 4 bases and J by 0 bases, and 14 bases separated the two germline ends. Germline V gene sequence: CDR1 SGHNT, CDR2 YYREEE (reference sequence). The CDR3 length is 15 residues. The CDR3: CASSPGNRFSYEQYF. The CDR3 coding sequence is TGTGCCAGCAGCCCGGGCAACAGGTTCTCCTACGAGCAGTACTTC. Complete variable domain (other parts from reference TRBV5-4 and TRBJ2-7): ETGVTQSPTHLIKTRGQQVTLRCSSQSGHNTVSWYQQALGQGPQFIFQYYREEENGRGNFPPRFSGLQFPNYSSELNVNALELDDSALYLCASSPGNRFSYEQYFGPGTRLTVT.